The next 27 T cell receptor beta chains were all read from a single sample in a study of T cells in Graves' hyperthyroidism and ophthalmopathy. TCR beta CDR3 regions were amplified from RNA transcripts. HTBI primers drove first-round RT-PCR of the TCR CDR3. TCRdb processed the multiplex PCR reads anew with MiXCR; each CDR3 protein has one entry. The repertoire includes about 150,000 distinct CDR3 sequences, around 20% of them detected once, and around two thirds sits in the top ten. The sequencing sample was made of blood. The receptors derive from a woman aged 45-65 years with Graves' hyperthyroidism that later progressed to Graves' ophthalmopathy.

This chain connects TRBV12-3 or TRBV12-4 to TRBJ2-7; 7 bases agree with TRBD1. This CDR3 has 13 amino acids. The V segment lost 1 base and the J segment 7 bases; nucleotides outside the gene matches: 4. CDR3 DNA sequence: TGTGCCAGCAGTTTAGACAGGGGACGGGAGCAGTACTTC. Protein product: CASSLDRGREQYF.

The rearrangement joins TRBV5-4 to TRBJ2-5; maybe TRBD1 (8 bases). The CDR3 length is 15 residues. V shed 2 bases and J shed 4 bases, with 15 bases lying between them. Germline-derived CDR1 and CDR2 are SGHNT and YYREEE (reference sequence). CDR3: CASSLTGGGRETQYF. The CDR3 nucleotides read TGTGCCAGCAGCTTAACAGGGGGGGGTCGAGAGACCCAGTACTTC. Full variable domain (rest looked up from reference TRBV5-4 and TRBJ2-5): ETGVTQSPTHLIKTRGQQVTLRCSSQSGHNTVSWYQQALGQGPQFIFQYYREEENGRGNFPPRFSGLQFPNYSSELNVNALELDDSALYLCASSLTGGGRETQYFGPGTRLLVL.

This clonotype was found many times. V gene TRBV3-1 combines with J gene TRBJ2-7, with 8 bases aligning to TRBD2. The J segment lost 3 bases and the V segment lost 4 bases, leaving 14 bases of the junction unmatched. CDR1 is LGHDT and CDR2 is YNNKEL in the germline V gene (reference sequence). This CDR3 comprises 17 residues. The CDR3 region is CASSPLGSSSGGYEQYF. The CDR3 region has the DNA TGTGCCAGCAGCCCTCTTGGGAGCAGCAGCGGGGGCTACGAGCAGTACTTC.

This clonotype was observed at least ten times. The chain is built from TRBV2 and TRBJ2-1, with D tentatively TRBD2 (6 bases). V gave up 7 bases and J gave up 4 bases, with 17 bases separating them. Germline CDR1 and CDR2: SNHLY and FYNNEI. The CDR3 is 15 residues long. CDR3 sequence reads: CASIRDFRTYNEQFF. CDR3 DNA sequence: TGTGCCAGCATCAGGGACTTCCGGACTTACAATGAGCAGTTCTTC.

In its sample, this clonotype was seen many times. CDR3 sequence (DNA): TGCGCCAGCAGCTCGGTGAGGTTTGGAACTGAAGCTTTCTTT. Translating gives CASSSVRFGTEAFF. The rearrangement uses TRBV5-1 and TRBJ1-1, with D unclear. V was pared by 3 bases and J by 5 bases, with 14 bases between. Germline CDR1 reads SGHRS; CDR2 reads YFSETQ. CDR3 length: 14 amino acids.

This clonotype was detected only a few times. This chain links TRBV5-6 with TRBJ2-5; TRBD2 aligns across 7 bases. Germline V gene lookup returns CDR1 SGHDT and CDR2 YYEEEE. V gave up 1 base and J gave up 2 bases; unmatched junction bases: 11. The CDR3 runs 17 residues. The chain's CDR3 is CASSLYWAGVGQETQYF. CDR3 coding DNA: TGTGCCAGCAGCTTGTATTGGGCGGGAGTCGGACAAGAGACCCAGTACTTC.

This clonotype was found a few times. V and J are TRBV27 and TRBJ1-3; 8 bases are a match to TRBD1. Germline V gene lookup returns CDR1 MNHEY and CDR2 SMNVEV (reference sequence). V shed 4 bases and J 3 bases; nucleotides not matched to a gene: 5. CDR3 length: 15 residues. The chain's CDR3 is CASSSDRGGGNTIYF. The DNA of the CDR3 is TGTGCCAGCAGTTCAGACAGGGGAGGTGGAAACACCATATATTTT.

V gene TRBV14 combines with J gene TRBJ2-7, with D perhaps matching TRBD1 (6 bases). The CDR3 covers 15 residues. Per germline, CDR1 SGHDN and CDR2 FVKESK. V was trimmed by 4 bases and J by 0 bases, leaving 13 bases between them. The CDR3 here is CASSPRDIFSYEQYF. In nucleotides, the CDR3 is TGTGCCAGCAGCCCCCGGGACATCTTCTCCTACGAGCAGTACTTC.

This clonotype was found many times. The chain has TRBV18 and TRBJ1-4, with TRBD1 matching over 7 bases. V shed 8 bases, J shed 0 bases, and the junction held 3 bases outside the gene matches. Germline V lookup: CDR1 KGHSH, CDR2 LQKENI. This CDR3 is 14 amino acids long. The DNA for the CDR3 is TGTGCCAGCAAACAGGGGCCAACTAATGAAAAACTGTTTTTT. Amino acid sequence: CASKQGPTNEKLFF.

This clonotype has a handful of counts. The chain links TRBV7-8 to TRBJ1-6; 7 bases are a match to TRBD1. V lost 5 bases, J lost 7 bases, and 2 bases stayed unmatched. Per the germline V gene, CDR1 is SGHVS and CDR2 is FQNEAQ. This CDR3 is built from 13 residues. The DNA for the CDR3 is TGTGCCAGCAGCCTGACAGGGAATTCACCCCTCCACTTT. Translated, it gives CASSLTGNSPLHF.

This clonotype was seen a few times. The chain uses TRBV29-1 and TRBJ2-3; the D gene is possibly TRBD1 (6 bases). This CDR3 is 13 amino acids long. V dropped 5 bases and J dropped 0 bases, with 9 bases sitting between them. Germline-derived CDR1 and CDR2 are SQVTM and ANQGSEA. CDR3 region: CSVCTGSTDTQYF. The CDR3 DNA follows: TGCAGCGTTTGCACAGGGAGCACAGATACGCAGTATTTT.

This clonotype occurred many times. The chain has TRBV6-1 and TRBJ1-5; TRBD1 is a possible D gene (6 bases). This CDR3 comprises 15 residues. Germline V gives CDR1 MNHNS, CDR2 SASEGT. V was clipped by 6 bases and J by 4 bases, with 16 bases between them. The chain's CDR3 is CASSPNVRGNQPQHF. CDR3 nucleotide sequence: TGTGCCAGCAGCCCGAATGTCAGGGGTAATCAGCCCCAGCATTTT.

This clonotype was counted at least ten times. The chain's CDR3 is CASSFGGPGGNEQFF. Written as DNA, the CDR3 is TGTGCCAGCAGTTTTGGGGGCCCTGGGGGGAATGAGCAGTTCTTC. The chain joins TRBV6-1 to TRBJ2-1; D is possibly TRBD1 or TRBD2 (6 bases each). Trimming took 5 bases from V and 7 from J, leaving 18 bases between them. Germline V gene lookup returns CDR1 MNHNS and CDR2 SASEGT. The CDR3 runs 15 residues.

The chain employs TRBV7-9 and TRBJ1-1, with a possible D match to TRBD1 (6 bases). V was clipped by 4 bases and J by 6 bases, with 18 bases between them. From germline, CDR1 is SEHNR and CDR2 FQNEAQ (reference sequence). CDR3 length: 15 residues. CDR3 sequence (DNA): TGTGCCAGCAGCTCCTCCGGGACAAGGGGCCCTGAAGCTTTCTTT. It translates to CASSSSGTRGPEAFF.

The genes are TRBV6-1 and TRBJ1-1; D not resolved. The V gene lost 3 bases and the J gene lost 1 base, with 9 bases spanning the gap. The CDR3 consists of 14 residues. Germline V gene data show CDR1 as MNHNS and CDR2 as SASEGT. The CDR3 reads CASSDGWENTEAFF. The DNA for the CDR3 is TGTGCCAGCAGTGACGGGTGGGAGAACACTGAAGCTTTCTTT.

This clonotype has a count of ten or more. The gene calls are TRBV20-1 and TRBJ1-6; D not resolved. Per the germline V gene, CDR1 is DFQATT and CDR2 is SNEGSKA (reference sequence). The CDR3 runs to 12 residues. Trimming stripped 6 bases from V and 7 bases from J, with 10 bases between. The CDR3 sequence: CSATDGNSPLHF. The CDR3 DNA reads as TGCAGTGCCACAGATGGCAATTCACCCCTCCACTTT.

This clonotype was seen repeatedly, ten times or more. V gene TRBV27 combines with J gene TRBJ2-7; 7 positions match TRBD2. J was trimmed by 3 bases and V by 2 bases; bases with no gene match: 7. Germline CDR1 reads MNHEY; CDR2 reads SMNVEV (reference sequence). The CDR3 totals 15 residues. The DNA of the CDR3 is TGTGCCAGCAGTTTACTTGGACTAGGAGTCTACGAGCAGTACTTC. Protein product: CASSLLGLGVYEQYF.

Ten or more counts support this clonotype. The rearrangement uses TRBV24-1 and TRBJ2-5; 7 bases are a match to TRBD2. CDR3 size: 14 residues. Germline V gives CDR1 KGHDR, CDR2 SFDVKD. V was clipped by 1 base and J by 7 bases; unmatched bases: 5. The CDR3 nucleotides read TGTGCCACCAGTGATTTTGCGGGAGCTGGGACCCAGTACTTC. This encodes CATSDFAGAGTQYF.

The genes are TRBV30 and TRBJ2-7; TRBD1 aligns across 7 bases. The CDR3 consists of 14 residues. After removal of 3 bases from V and 5 bases from J, the junction contained 10 bases not matched to a gene. Germline CDR1 and CDR2: GTSNPN and SVGIG (reference sequence). The DNA of the CDR3 is TGTGCCTGGAGCGCCGACAGGGTAATCCACGAGCAGTACTTC. It encodes CAWSADRVIHEQYF.

This clonotype was found once. The chain carries TRBV7-6 and TRBJ2-5, with D tentatively TRBD2 (5 bases). The CDR3 sequence is 17 residues long. Germline lookup yields CDR1 SGHVS and CDR2 FNYEAQ. Trimming removed 5 bases at V and 5 bases at J, with 24 bases between. Here the CDR3 reads CASSPGLRAGSVETQYF. CDR3 sequence (DNA): TGTGCCAGCAGCCCAGGACTCCGGGCCGGGTCAGTCGAGACCCAGTACTTC.

This clonotype appeared many times. The chain employs TRBV20-1 and TRBJ2-5; unclear D gene. The CDR3 runs to 13 residues. V lost 4 bases, J lost 5 bases, and 14 bases lay in between. CDR1 DFQATT and CDR2 SNEGSKA come from the germline V gene (reference sequence). In DNA, the CDR3 is TGCAGTGCTAACTTCGAAATTGGGGAGACCCAGTACTTC. Encoded protein: CSANFEIGETQYF.

This clonotype was seen ten or more times. V and J are TRBV20-1 and TRBJ1-2; TRBD1 might be the D (5 bases). Germline CDR1 reads DFQATT; CDR2 reads SNEGSKA (reference sequence). The CDR3 loop spans 14 amino acids. Trimming stripped 1 base from V and 0 bases from J, with 9 bases between. The CDR3 region is CSARGSTANYGYTF. The CDR3 nucleotides are TGCAGTGCTAGAGGATCGACAGCTAACTATGGCTACACCTTC.

Only a few counts were recorded for this clonotype. The J gene is TRBJ1-1, the V gene TRBV12-3 or TRBV12-4; D not certain. The ends were cut back, 2 bases at V and 1 base at J, with 11 bases in the middle. The CDR3 runs 15 residues. CDR3 region: CASSLTRTANTEAFF. The CDR3 DNA is TGTGCCAGCAGTTTAACGCGGACGGCGAACACTGAAGCTTTCTTT.

This clonotype was found many times. The V and J genes are TRBV20-1 and TRBJ2-5; TRBD2 matches 10 bases. The CDR3 is 16 amino acids. V was pared by 5 bases and J by 0 bases, with 9 bases of the junction left unmatched. CDR1 is DFQATT and CDR2 is SNEGSKA in the germline V gene (reference sequence). CDR3 sequence reads: CSASLAGGSYQETQYF. CDR3 DNA: TGCAGTGCTTCCTTAGCGGGAGGATCGTACCAAGAGACCCAGTACTTC.

This clonotype showed up many times. This chain links TRBV7-2 with TRBJ2-1, with 12 nucleotides matching TRBD2. V lost 5 bases to trimming and J lost 0 bases; unmatched junction nucleotides: 5. The V gene's germline CDR1 is SGHTA and CDR2 FQGNSA. This CDR3 comprises 17 residues. CDR3 loop: CASSKLAGGSSYNEQFF. CDR3 in DNA: TGTGCCAGCAGCAAGCTAGCGGGAGGGAGCTCCTACAATGAGCAGTTCTTC.

This clonotype was counted ten times or more. This chain links TRBV28 with TRBJ2-5; 11 nucleotides line up with TRBD2. The CDR3 totals 14 residues. Germline assignment: CDR1 MDHEN and CDR2 SYDVKM. Trimming removed 5 bases from V and 5 bases from J; junction bases left unmatched: 4. The CDR3 DNA reads as TGTGCCAGCAGTCGGACTAGCGGGTTCGAGACCCAGTACTTC. Amino acid sequence: CASSRTSGFETQYF. Full variable domain (rest looked up from reference TRBV28 and TRBJ2-5): DVKVTQSSRYLVKRTGEKVFLECVQDMDHENMFWYRQDPGLGLRLIYFSYDVKMKEKGDIPEGYSVSREKKERFSLILESASTNQTSMYLCASSRTSGFETQYFGPGTRLLVL.

Many counts were recorded for this clonotype. V gene TRBV2 combines with J gene TRBJ1-5; D is unresolved. CDR3 length: 14 amino acids. Between the trimmed V and J ends, which lost 4 bases and 3 bases, there was a span of 10 bases. Germline CDR1 and CDR2: SNHLY and FYNNEI. The DNA of the CDR3 is TGTGCCAGCAGTGTTCTCAACCCCAATCAGCCCCAGCATTTT. Translation: CASSVLNPNQPQHF.